The clone carrying this T cell receptor (beta chain) was counted between two and nine times. With template switching, a universal primer site was added, and the cDNA carried unique molecular identifiers. TCRdb re-called the 5' RACE reads with MiXCR, one entry per CDR3 protein. The sample gives some 1,600,000 distinct CDR3 sequences, around a third of which show up once; 0.25% to 0.3% is in the top ten. The sample belongs to a study of identical twins. This CDR3 is built from 12 residues. The V end lost 0 bases, the J end lost 5 bases, and 8 bases lay between the germline ends. The germline gives CDR1 DFQATT, CDR2 SNEGSKA (reference sequence).

The clonotype comes from a newborn girl in good health. V gene TRBV20-1 combines with J gene TRBJ2-7, with D possibly being TRBD1 (6 bases). The sequenced sample was cord blood. The CDR3, as DNA: TGCAGTGCTAGAGACCGGACAGACGAGCAGTACTTC. This gives the protein CSARDRTDEQYF.